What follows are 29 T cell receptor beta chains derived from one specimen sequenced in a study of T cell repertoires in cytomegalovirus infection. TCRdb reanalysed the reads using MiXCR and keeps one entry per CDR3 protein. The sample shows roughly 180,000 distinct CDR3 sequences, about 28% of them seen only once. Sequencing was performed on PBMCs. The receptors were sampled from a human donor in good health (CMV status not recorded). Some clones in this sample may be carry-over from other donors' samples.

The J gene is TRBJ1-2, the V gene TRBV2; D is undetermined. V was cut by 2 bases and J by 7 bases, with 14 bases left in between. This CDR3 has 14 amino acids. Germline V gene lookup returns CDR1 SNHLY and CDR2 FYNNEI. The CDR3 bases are TGTGCCAGCAGTGAAAGTCTCGGTGGTGTTGGCTACACCTTC. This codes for CASSESLGGVGYTF.

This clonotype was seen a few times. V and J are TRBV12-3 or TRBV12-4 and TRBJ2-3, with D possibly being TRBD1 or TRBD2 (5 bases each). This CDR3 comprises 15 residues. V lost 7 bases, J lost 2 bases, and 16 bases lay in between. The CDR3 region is CASTPRDGNTDTQYF. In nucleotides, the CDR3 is TGTGCCAGCACTCCCCGGGACGGAAACACAGATACGCAGTATTTT.

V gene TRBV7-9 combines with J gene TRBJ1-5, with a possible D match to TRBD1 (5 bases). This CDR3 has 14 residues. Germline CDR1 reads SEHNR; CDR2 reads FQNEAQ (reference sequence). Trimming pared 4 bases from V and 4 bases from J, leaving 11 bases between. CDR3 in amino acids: CASSWTGVNQPQHF. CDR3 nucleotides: TGTGCCAGCAGCTGGACGGGGGTAAATCAGCCCCAGCATTTT.

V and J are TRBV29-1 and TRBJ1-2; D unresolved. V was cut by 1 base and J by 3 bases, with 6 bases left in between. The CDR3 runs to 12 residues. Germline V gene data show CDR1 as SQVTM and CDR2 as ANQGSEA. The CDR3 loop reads CSVEAADYGYTF. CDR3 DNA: TGCAGCGTTGAAGCGGCAGACTATGGCTACACCTTC.

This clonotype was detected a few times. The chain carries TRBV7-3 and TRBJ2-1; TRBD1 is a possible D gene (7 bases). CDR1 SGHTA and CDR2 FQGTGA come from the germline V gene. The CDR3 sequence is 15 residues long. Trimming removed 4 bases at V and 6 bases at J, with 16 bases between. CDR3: CASSSGGRAVNEQFF. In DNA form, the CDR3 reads TGTGCCAGCAGCTCAGGGGGGCGGGCGGTCAATGAGCAGTTCTTC.

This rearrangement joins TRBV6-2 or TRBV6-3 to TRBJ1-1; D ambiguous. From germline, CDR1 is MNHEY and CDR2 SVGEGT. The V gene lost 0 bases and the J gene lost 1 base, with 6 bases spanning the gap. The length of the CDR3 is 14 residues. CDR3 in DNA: TGTGCCAGCAGTTACTCGGACCCGAACACTGAAGCTTTCTTT. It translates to CASSYSDPNTEAFF.

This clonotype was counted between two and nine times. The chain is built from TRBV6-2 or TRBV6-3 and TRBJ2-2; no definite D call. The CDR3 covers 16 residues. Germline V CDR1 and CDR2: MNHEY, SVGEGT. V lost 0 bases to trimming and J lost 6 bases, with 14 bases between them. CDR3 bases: TGTGCCAGCAGTTACTCGAAAGGTTTGGTTCCCGGGGAGCTGTTTTTT. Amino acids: CASSYSKGLVPGELFF.

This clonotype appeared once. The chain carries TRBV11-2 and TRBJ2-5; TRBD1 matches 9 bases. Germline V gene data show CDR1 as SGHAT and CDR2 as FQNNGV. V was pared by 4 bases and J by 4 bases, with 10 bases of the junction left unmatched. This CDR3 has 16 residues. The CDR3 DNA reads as TGTGCCAGCAGCTCTCAAACCCCGACAGGGGGAGAGACCCAGTACTTC. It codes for CASSSQTPTGGETQYF.

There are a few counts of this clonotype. The CDR3 protein is CASSGLNRGYNEQFF. The CDR3 nucleotides read TGTGCCAGCAGTGGACTTAACCGGGGGTACAATGAGCAGTTCTTC. This chain connects TRBV6-1 to TRBJ2-1; TRBD2 is a possible D gene (6 bases). This CDR3 comprises 15 residues. CDR1 and CDR2 (germline): MNHNS, SASEGT. V was clipped by 4 bases and J by 4 bases, with 14 bases between them.

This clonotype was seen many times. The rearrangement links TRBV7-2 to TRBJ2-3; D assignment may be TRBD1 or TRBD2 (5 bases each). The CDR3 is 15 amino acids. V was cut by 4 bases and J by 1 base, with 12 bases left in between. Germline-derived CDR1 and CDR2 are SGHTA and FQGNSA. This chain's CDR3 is CASSSGRYRTDTQYF. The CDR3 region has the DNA TGTGCCAGCAGCTCGGGACGGTATCGCACAGATACGCAGTATTTT.

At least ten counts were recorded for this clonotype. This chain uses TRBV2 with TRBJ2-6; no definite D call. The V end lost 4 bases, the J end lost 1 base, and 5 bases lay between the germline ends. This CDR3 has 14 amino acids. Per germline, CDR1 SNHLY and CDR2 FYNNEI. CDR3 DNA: TGTGCCAGCAGTGTTTCGTCTGGGGCCAACGTCCTGACTTTC. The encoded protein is CASSVSSGANVLTF.

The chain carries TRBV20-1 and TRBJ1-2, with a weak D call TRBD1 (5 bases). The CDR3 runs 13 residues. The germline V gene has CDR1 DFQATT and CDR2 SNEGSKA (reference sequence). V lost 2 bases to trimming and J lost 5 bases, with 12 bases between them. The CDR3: CSARPRDHYGYTF. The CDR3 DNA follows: TGCAGTGCTAGACCCAGGGACCATTATGGCTACACCTTC.

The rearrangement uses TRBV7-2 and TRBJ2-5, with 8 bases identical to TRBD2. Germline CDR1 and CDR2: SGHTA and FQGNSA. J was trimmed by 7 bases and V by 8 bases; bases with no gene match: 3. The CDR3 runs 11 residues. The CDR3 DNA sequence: TGTGCCAGCCGGGAGGGGAGGACCCAGTACTTC. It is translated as CASREGRTQYF.

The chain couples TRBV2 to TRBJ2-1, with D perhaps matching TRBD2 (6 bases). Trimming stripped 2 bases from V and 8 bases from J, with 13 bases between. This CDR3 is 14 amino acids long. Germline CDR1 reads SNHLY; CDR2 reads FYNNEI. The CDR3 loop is CASSELGGRDEQFF. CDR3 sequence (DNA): TGTGCCAGCAGTGAACTCGGGGGAAGGGATGAGCAGTTCTTC.

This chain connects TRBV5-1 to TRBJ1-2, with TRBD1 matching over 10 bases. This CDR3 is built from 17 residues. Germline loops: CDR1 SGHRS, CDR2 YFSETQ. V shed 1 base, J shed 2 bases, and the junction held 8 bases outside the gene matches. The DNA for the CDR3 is TGCGCCAGCAGCTTGACCGGGACAGGGGAAGGAAACTATGGCTACACCTTC. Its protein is CASSLTGTGEGNYGYTF.

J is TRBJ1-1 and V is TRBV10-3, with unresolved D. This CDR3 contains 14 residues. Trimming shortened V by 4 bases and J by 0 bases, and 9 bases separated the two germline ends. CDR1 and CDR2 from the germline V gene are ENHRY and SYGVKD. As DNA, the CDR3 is TGTGCCATCAGTGCCCAGGAACTGAACACTGAAGCTTTCTTT. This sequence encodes CAISAQELNTEAFF.

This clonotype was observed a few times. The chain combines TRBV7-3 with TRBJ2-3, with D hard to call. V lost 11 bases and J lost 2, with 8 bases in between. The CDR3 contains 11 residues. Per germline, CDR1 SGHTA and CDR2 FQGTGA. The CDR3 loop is CALSDTDTQYF. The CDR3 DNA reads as TGTGCCTTATCTGACACAGATACGCAGTATTTT.

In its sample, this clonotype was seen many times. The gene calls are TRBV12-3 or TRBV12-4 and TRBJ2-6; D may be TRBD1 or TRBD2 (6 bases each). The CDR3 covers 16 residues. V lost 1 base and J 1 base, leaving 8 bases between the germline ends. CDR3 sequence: CASSLEGGSGANVLTF. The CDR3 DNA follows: TGTGCCAGCAGTTTAGAAGGGGGGTCTGGGGCCAACGTCCTGACTTTC.

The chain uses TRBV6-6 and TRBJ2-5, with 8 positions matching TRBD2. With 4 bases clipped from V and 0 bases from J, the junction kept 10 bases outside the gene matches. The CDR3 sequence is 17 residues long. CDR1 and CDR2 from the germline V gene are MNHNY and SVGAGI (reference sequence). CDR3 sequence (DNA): TGTGCCAGCAGTTCCCCTGGCGGGGGGACCAACCAAGAGACCCAGTACTTC. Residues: CASSSPGGGTNQETQYF.

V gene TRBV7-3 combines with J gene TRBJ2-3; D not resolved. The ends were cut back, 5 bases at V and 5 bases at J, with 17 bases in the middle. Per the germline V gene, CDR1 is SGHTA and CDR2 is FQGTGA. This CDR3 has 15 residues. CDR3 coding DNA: TGTGCCAGCAGCCCCGGGCCCTCCCCGGGAGATACGCAGTATTTT. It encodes CASSPGPSPGDTQYF.

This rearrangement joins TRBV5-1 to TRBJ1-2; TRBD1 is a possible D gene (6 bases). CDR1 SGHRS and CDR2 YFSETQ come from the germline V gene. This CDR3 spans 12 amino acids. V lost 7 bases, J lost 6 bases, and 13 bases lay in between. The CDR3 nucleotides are TGCGCCAGCTCAACAGGGAGGGATGGCTACACCTTC. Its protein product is CASSTGRDGYTF.

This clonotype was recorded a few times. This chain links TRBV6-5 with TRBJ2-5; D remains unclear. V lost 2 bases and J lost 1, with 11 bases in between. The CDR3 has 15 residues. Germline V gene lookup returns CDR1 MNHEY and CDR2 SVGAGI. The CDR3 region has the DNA TGTGCCAGCAGTTACGGCAGCTTTGGCCAAGAGACCCAGTACTTC. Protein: CASSYGSFGQETQYF.

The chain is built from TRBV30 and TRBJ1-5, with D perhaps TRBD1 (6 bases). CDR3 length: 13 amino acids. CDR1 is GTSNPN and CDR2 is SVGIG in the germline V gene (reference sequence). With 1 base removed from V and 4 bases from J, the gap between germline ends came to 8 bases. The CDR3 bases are TGTGCCTGGAGTGAGGGGACAAATCAGCCCCAGCATTTT. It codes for CAWSEGTNQPQHF.

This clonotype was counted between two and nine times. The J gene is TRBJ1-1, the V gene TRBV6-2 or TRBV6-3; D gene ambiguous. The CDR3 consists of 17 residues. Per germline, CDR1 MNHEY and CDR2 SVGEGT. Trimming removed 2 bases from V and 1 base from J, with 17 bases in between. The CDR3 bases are TGTGCCAGCAGTTACGGGAGGAGAGCAGGAAAGAACACTGAAGCTTTCTTT. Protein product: CASSYGRRAGKNTEAFF.

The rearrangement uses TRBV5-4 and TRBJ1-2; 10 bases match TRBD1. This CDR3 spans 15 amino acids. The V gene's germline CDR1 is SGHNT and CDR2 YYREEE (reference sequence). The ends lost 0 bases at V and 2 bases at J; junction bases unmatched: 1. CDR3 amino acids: CASSLGQGANYGYTF. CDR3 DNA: TGTGCCAGCAGCTTGGGACAGGGGGCAAACTATGGCTACACCTTC.

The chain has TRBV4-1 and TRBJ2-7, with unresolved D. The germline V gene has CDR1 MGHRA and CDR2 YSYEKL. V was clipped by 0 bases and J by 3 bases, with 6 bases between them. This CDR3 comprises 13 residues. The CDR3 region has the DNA TGCGCCAGCAGCCAAGAAACGTACTACGAGCAGTACTTC. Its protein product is CASSQETYYEQYF.

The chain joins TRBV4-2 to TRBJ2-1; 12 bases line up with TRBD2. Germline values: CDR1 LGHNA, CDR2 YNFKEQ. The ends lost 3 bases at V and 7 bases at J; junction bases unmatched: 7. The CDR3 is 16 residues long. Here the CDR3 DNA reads TGTGCCAGCAGCCAGGAACTAGCGGGGGGATCAAATGAGCAGTTCTTC. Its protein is CASSQELAGGSNEQFF.

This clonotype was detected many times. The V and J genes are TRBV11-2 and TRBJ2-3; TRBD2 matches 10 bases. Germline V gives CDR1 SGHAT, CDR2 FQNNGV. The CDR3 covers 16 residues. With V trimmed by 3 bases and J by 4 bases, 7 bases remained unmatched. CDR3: CASSLSGGARSDTQYF. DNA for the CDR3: TGTGCCAGCAGCTTGAGCGGGGGGGCCCGATCAGATACGCAGTATTTT.

The CDR3 DNA reads TGTGCCAGCTCACCCTTAGCGGGGGCGAACACCGGGGAGCTGTTTTTT. Protein product: CASSPLAGANTGELFF. The chain has TRBV18 and TRBJ2-2; 9 bases map to TRBD2. The V and J ends lost 3 bases and 0 bases, in that order; junction bases with no gene match: 2. The germline V gene encodes CDR1 KGHSH and CDR2 LQKENI. The length of the CDR3 is 16 residues. Complete variable domain (other parts from reference TRBV18 and TRBJ2-2): NAGVMQNPRHLVRRRGQEARLRCSPMKGHSHVYWYRQLPEEGLKFMVYLQKENIIDESGMPKERFSAEFPKEGPSILRIQQVVRGDSAAYFCASSPLAGANTGELFFGEGSRLTVL.